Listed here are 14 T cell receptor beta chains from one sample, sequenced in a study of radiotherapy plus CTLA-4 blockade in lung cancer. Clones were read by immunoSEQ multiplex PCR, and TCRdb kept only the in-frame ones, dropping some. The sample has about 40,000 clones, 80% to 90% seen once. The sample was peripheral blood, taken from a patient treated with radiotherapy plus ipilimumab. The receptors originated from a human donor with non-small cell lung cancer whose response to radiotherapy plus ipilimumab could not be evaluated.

The CDR3 region has the DNA TGCGCCAGCAGCTTGGCCAGGGACAGGAGCCTCCAGAGGCCCCAGTACTTC. Translating gives CASSLARDRSLQRPQYF. The chain carries TRBV5-1 and TRBJ2-5, with 8 positions matching TRBD1. The germline CDR1 and CDR2 sequences are SGHRS and YFSETQ. V was clipped by 0 bases and J by 9 bases; unmatched bases: 16. CDR3 length: 17 residues.

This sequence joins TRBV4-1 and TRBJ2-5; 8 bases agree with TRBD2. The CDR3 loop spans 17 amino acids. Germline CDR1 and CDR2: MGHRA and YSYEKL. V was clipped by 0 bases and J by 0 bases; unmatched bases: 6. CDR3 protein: CASSQEARLANQETQYF. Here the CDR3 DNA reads TGCGCCAGCAGCCAAGAGGCACGACTAGCGAACCAAGAGACCCAGTACTTC.

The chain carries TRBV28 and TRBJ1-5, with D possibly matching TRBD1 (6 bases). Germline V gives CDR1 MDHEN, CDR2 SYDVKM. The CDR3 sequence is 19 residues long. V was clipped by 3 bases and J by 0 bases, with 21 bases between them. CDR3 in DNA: TGTGCCAGCAGTTTTGGGAACTTGGGACAAAGCTATAGCAATCAGCCCCAGCATTTT. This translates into CASSFGNLGQSYSNQPQHF.

CDR3 region: CASSFGRTSLETQYF. CDR3 sequence (DNA): TGCGCCAGCAGCTTTGGTCGTACTAGCTTGGAGACCCAGTACTTC. The rearrangement links TRBV5-1 to TRBJ2-5; TRBD2 might be the D (6 bases). CDR3 length: 15 amino acids. Trimming took 2 bases from V and 5 from J, leaving 16 bases between them. CDR1 and CDR2 from the germline V gene are SGHRS and YFSETQ.

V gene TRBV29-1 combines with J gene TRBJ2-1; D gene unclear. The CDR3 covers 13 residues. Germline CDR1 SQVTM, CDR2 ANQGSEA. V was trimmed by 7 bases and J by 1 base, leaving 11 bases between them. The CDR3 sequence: CSGEAPSYNEQFF. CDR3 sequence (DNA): TGCAGCGGCGAGGCCCCTTCCTACAATGAGCAGTTCTTC.

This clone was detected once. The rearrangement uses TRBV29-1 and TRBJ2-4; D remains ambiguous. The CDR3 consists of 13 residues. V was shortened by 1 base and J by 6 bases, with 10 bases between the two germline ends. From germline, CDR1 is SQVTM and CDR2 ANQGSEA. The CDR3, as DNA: TGCAGCGTTGAAGCGCCAGGTGGAAACATTCAGTACTTC. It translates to CSVEAPGGNIQYF.

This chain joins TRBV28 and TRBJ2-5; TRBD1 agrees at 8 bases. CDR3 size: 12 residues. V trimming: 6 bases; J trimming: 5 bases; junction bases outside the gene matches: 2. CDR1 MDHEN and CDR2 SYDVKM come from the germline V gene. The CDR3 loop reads CASRGQVETQYF. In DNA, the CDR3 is TGTGCCAGCAGGGGACAGGTGGAGACCCAGTACTTC.

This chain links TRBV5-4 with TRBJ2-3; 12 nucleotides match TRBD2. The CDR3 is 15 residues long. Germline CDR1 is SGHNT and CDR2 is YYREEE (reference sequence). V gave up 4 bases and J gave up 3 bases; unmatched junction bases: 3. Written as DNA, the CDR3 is TGTGCCAGCAGCCTAGCGGGGGGGCCAACAGATACGCAGTATTTT. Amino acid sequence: CASSLAGGPTDTQYF.

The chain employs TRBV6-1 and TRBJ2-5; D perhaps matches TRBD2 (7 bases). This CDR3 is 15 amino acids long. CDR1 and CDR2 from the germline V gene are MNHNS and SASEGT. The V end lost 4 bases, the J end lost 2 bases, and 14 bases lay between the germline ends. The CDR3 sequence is CASSAGGGWQETQYF. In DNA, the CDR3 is TGTGCCAGCAGTGCGGGGGGCGGGTGGCAAGAGACCCAGTACTTC.

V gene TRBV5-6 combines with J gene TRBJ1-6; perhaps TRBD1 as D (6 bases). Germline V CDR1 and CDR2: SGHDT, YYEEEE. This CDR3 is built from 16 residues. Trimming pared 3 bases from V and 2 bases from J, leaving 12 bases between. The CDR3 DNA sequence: TGTGCCAGCAGCTCCGTTACAGGGACCTATAATTCACCCCTCCACTTT. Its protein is CASSSVTGTYNSPLHF.

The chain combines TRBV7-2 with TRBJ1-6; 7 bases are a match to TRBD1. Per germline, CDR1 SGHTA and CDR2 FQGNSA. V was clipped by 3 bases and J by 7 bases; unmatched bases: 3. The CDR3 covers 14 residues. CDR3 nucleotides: TGTGCCAGCAGCTTCTCGACAGGGAATTCACCCCTCCACTTT. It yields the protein CASSFSTGNSPLHF.

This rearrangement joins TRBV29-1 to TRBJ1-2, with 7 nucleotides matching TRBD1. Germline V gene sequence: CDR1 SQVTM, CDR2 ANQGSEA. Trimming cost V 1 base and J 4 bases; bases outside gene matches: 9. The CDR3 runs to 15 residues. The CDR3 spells CSVEAQDRRGYGYTF. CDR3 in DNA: TGCAGCGTTGAAGCCCAGGACAGGCGCGGCTATGGCTACACCTTC.

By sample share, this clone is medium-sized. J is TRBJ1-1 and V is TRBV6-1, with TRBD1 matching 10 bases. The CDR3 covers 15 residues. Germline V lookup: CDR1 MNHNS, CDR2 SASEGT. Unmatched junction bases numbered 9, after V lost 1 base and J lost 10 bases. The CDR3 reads CASSEVVRDRGRAFF. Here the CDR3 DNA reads TGTGCCAGCAGTGAAGTTGTCCGGGACAGGGGTAGAGCTTTCTTT.

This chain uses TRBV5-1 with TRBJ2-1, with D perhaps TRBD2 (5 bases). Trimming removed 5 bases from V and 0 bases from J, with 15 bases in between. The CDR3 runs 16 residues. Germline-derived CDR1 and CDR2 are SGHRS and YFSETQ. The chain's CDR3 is CASRPGWDRSYNEQFF. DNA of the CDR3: TGCGCCAGCAGACCGGGGTGGGATCGCTCCTACAATGAGCAGTTCTTC.